One and the same sample provided the 6 T cell receptor beta chains below, sequenced in a study of tissue T cells after allogeneic stem cell transplantation. Clones were sequenced by immunoSEQ multiplex PCR, and TCRdb holds only the in-frame ones, with some missing. The data show around 50,000 clones, approximately 70% seen once. Sequencing input: sorted cells pooled from one or two spleens. All receptors derive from a pool of C57BL/6 mice in good health.

A remark on this clone: Mouse germline and gene names are used. The read ends 1 residue shy of where the CDR3 ends; the end is completed using the germline J gene. V gene TRBV2 combines with J gene TRBJ2-7; D uncertain. Looked up from germline, CDR1 is LGHNA and CDR2 is YSYQKL. Trimming removed 0 bases at V and 7 bases at J, with 10 bases between. The CDR3 loop spans 13 amino acids. The CDR3 region is CASSQDLGREQYF. The covered CDR3 bases are TGTGCCAGCAGCCAAGATCTAGGGCGGGAACAGTAC.

Regarding this clone: Genes and germline come from the mouse. The CDR3 DNA, read in part, is TGTGCCAGCAGGGACAGGGGCACAGAAGTCTTC. Translation: CASRDRGTEVF. The full-length CDR3 reads as CASRDRGTEVFF. V usage is TRBV13-3 and J usage is TRBJ1-1; 9 bases are shared with TRBD1. The CDR3 end lies 1 residue beyond the end of the read and is filled in from the germline J gene. This CDR3 is 12 amino acids long. Per the germline V gene, CDR1 is NNHDY and CDR2 is SYVADS. The ends lost 5 bases at V and 4 bases at J; junction bases unmatched: 0.

Worth noting for this clone: The genes and germline here are from mouse. With the read ending 1 residue before the CDR3 end, the germline J gene is used to fill in that end. The V gene is TRBV2, the J gene TRBJ2-7; a possible D gene is TRBD1 (7 bases). The germline CDR1 and CDR2 sequences are LGHNA and YSYQKL. This CDR3 is 14 amino acids long. V gave up 0 bases and J gave up 4 bases, with 10 bases separating them. The CDR3 region is CASSQEAGGYEQYF. The DNA read from the CDR3 is TGTGCCAGCAGCCAAGAGGCAGGGGGGTATGAACAGTAC.

As regards this clone: Gene names denote mouse genes. The DNA ends 1 residue before the CDR3 does, and the rest of the CDR3 is filled in from the germline J gene. The genes are TRBV20 and TRBJ2-4; D is possibly TRBD1 (5 bases). Trimming left V 2 bases short and J 1 base short, with 10 bases between. The CDR3 loop spans 14 amino acids. Germline lookup yields CDR1 GFQATS and CDR2 STVNSAI. CDR3 DNA, as far as it was read: TGTGGTGCTAGGAGCAGGGAAGGTCAAAACACCTTGTAC. Translating it yields CGARSREGQNTLY. The full CDR3 protein reads CGARSREGQNTLYF.

Remarks on this clone: All gene names here are mouse names. The CDR3 is cut off 1 residue early in the read; its end comes from the germline J gene. This chain uses TRBV31 with TRBJ1-6; TRBD1 is a possible D gene (6 bases). TRBJ1-6 is sorted into the ORF group, with uncertain function. Germline lookup yields CDR1 GKSSPN and CDR2 SITVG. The CDR3 consists of 16 residues. V lost 0 bases and J lost 0, with 9 bases in between. CDR3 sequence reads: CAWSLGTYSYNSPLYF. The sequenced part of the CDR3 DNA is TGTGCCTGGAGTCTAGGGACATATTCCTATAATTCGCCCCTCTAC.

This clone was counted once. Germline and genes: mouse. The covered CDR3 bases are TGTGCCAGCAGCTCTCGGGACAGGGAAGACACCCAGTAC. Translating gives CASSSRDREDTQY. The entire CDR3 is CASSSRDREDTQYF. The chain recombines TRBV4 with TRBJ2-5, with 9 bases matching TRBD1. The read stops 1 residue short of the end of the CDR3; the missing end is completed from the germline J gene. The ends lost 4 bases at V and 4 bases at J; junction bases unmatched: 3. Germline CDR1 and CDR2: LGHDT and YNNKQL (reference sequence). The CDR3 runs to 14 residues.